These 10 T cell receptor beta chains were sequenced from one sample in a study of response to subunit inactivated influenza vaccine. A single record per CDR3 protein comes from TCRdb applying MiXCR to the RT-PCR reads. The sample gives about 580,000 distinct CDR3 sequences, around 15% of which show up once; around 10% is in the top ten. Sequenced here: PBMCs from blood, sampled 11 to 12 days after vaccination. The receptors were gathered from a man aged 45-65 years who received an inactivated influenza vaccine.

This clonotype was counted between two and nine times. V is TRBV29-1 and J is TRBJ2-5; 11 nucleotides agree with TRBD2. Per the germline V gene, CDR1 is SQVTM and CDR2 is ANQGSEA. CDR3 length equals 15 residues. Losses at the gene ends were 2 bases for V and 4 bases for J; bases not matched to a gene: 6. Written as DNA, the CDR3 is TGCAGCGTTGAATTAGCGGGAGGGCCTTCAGAGACCCAGTACTTC. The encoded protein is CSVELAGGPSETQYF.

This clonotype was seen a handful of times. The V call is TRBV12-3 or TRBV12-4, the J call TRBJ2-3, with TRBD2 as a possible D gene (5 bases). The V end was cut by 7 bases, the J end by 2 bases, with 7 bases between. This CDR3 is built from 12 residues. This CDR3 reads CASTGITDTQYF. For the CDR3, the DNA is TGTGCCAGCACGGGAATCACAGATACGCAGTATTTT.

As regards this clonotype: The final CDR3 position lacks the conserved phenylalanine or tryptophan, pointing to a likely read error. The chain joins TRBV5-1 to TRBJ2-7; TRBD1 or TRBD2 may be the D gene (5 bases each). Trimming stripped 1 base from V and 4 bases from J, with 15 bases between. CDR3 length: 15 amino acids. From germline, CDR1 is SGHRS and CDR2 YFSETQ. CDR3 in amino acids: CASSLQGEGLYEQYS. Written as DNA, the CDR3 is TGCGCCAGCAGCTTGCAAGGAGAGGGGTTGTACGAGCAGTACTCC.

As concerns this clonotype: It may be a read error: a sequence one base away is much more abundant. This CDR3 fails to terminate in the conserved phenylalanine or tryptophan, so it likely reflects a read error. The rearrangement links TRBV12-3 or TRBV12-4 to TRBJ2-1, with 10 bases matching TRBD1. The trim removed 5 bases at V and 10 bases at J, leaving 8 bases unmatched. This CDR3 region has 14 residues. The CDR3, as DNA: TGTGCCAGCAGTCCGGGACAGGGGAGTATGGAGCAGTTCTCC. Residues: CASSPGQGSMEQFS.

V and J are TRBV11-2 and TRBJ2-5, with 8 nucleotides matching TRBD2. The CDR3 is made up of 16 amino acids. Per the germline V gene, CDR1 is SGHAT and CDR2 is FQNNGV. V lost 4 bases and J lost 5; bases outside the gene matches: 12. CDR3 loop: CASSSISGTGRETQYF. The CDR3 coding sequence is TGTGCCAGCAGCTCGATTAGCGGGACGGGGAGGGAGACCCAGTACTTC.

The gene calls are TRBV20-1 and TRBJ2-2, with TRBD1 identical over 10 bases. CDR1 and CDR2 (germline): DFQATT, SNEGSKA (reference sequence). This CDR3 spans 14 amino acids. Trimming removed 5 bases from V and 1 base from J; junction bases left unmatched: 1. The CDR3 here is CSARTGGNTGELFF. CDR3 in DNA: TGCAGTGCTCGGACAGGGGGGAACACCGGGGAGCTGTTTTTT.

The CDR3 loop reads CASSPRRQETQYF. The CDR3 DNA is TGTGCCAGCAGCCCCCGGAGGCAAGAGACCCAGTACTTC. The chain has TRBV7-6 and TRBJ2-5; perhaps TRBD2 as D (5 bases). CDR1 and CDR2 from the germline V gene are SGHVS and FNYEAQ. Trimming took 5 bases from V and 2 from J, leaving 9 bases between them. This CDR3 region has 13 residues.

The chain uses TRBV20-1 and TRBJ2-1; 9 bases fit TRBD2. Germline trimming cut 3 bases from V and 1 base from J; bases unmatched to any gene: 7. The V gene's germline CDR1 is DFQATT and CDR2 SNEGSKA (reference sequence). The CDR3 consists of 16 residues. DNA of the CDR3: TGCAGTGCTAGTTCGGTTCTAGCGGGATCCTACAATGAGCAGTTCTTC. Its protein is CSASSVLAGSYNEQFF.

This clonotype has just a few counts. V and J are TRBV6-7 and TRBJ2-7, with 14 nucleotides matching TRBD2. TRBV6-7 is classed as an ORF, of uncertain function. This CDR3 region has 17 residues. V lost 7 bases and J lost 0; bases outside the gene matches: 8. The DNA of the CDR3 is TGTGCCAGCACTGGACTAGCGGGGGGCAGCTTCTCCTACGAGCAGTACTTC. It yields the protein CASTGLAGGSFSYEQYF.

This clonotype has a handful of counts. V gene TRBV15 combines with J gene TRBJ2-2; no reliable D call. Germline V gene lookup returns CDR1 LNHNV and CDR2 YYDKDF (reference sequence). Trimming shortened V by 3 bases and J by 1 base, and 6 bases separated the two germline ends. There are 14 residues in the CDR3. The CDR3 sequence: CATSSQKNTGELFF. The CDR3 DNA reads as TGTGCCACCAGCAGCCAGAAGAACACCGGGGAGCTGTTTTTT.